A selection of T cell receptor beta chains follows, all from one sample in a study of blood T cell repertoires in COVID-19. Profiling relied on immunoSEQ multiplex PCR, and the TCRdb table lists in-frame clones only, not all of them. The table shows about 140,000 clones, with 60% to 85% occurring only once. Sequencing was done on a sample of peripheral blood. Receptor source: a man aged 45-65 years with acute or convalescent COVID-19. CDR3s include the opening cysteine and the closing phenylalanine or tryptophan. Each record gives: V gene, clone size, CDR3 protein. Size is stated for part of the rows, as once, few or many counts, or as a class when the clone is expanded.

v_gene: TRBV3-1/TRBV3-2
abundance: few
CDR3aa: CASSQHLSGGAGELFF

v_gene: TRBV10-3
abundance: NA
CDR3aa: CAIKLGNTIYF

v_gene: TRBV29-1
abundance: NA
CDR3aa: CSVESELGNTIYF

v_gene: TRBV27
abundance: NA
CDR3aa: CASSRFSGGTANTGELFF

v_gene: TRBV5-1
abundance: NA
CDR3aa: CASSLFLLTGGTGELFF

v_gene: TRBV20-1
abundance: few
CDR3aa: CSADRDGYTF

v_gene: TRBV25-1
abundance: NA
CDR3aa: CASRADTWGTEAFF

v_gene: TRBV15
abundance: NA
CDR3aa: CATSGKQGFNQPQHF

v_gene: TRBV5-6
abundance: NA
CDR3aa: CASSLKTGSAGNTIYF

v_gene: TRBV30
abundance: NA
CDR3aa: CAWSPWVKQRGTDTQYF

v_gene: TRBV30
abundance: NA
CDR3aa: CAWSAIRGSSGTQYF

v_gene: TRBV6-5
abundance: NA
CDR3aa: CASSYGAGGPNEQFF

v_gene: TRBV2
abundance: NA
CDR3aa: CASSDRGWSGELFF

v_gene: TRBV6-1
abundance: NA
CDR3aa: CASSDNRGQVEQFF

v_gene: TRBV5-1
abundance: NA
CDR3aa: CASSLLPYRTGATGELFF

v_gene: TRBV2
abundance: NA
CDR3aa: CASSEGPKGGPNTEAFF

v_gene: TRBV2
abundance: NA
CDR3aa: CASSEGSQETQYF

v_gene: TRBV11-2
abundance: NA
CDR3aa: CASSLIPTTRNSPLHF

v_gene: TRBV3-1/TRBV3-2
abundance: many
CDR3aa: CASSGGWEQYF

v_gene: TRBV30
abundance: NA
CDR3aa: CAWSPGNEKLFF

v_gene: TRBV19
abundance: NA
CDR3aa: CASRARQVSNQPQHF

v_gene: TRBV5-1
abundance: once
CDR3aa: CASRLGTSSNQPQHF

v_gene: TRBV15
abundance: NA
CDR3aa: CATSPIADSSYNEQFF

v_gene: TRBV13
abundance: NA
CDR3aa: CASSLIAETQYF

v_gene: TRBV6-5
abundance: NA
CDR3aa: CASGKMDSEYF

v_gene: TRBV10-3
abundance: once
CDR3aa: CAISGQSQETQYF

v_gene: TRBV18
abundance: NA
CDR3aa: CASSPRTGAVNTEAFF

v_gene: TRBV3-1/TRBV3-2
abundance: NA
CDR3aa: CASSHSGGYNEQFF

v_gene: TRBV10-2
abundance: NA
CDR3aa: CASKAGGSVETQYF

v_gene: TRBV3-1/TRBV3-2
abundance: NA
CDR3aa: CASSPLAGGQETQYF

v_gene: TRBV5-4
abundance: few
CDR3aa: CASSSAMGSGANVLTF

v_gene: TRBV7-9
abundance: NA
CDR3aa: CASSHESGNGYTF

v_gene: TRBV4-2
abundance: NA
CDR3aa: CASRSTGANYGYTF

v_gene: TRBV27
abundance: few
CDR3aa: CASRDRGSNTEAFF